This is a list of T cell receptor beta chains from one sample in a study of Ad26.COV2.S vaccination and SARS-CoV-2 variants. Using immunoSEQ multiplex PCR, the repertoire was profiled, and TCRdb retains in-frame clones only, with some absent. The table lists fewer than 900,000 clones, 70% to 90% of them singletons. The source material was peripheral blood, sampled in a trial of Ad26.COV2.S vaccine versus placebo. These receptors all come from a person aged 18-65 years who received the Ad26.COV2.S COVID-19 vaccine or a placebo. CDR3s include the opening cysteine and the closing phenylalanine or tryptophan. D genes are given only for firm matches. Clone size appears in some rows only: once, few, many, or a class for an expanded clone.

clone_size	v_call	d_call	j_call	cdr3_aa	cdr3_nt
-	TRBV7-2	-	TRBJ2-5	CASSLGLTDQETQYF	TGTGCCAGCAGCTTAGGTCTGACGGACCAAGAGACCCAGTACTTC
once	TRBV5-4	TRBD2	TRBJ2-7	CASSPSGPDSYEQYF	TGTGCCAGCAGTCCTAGCGGGCCAGACTCCTACGAGCAGTACTTC
-	TRBV27	-	TRBJ2-3	CASRDSGTDTQYF	TGTGCCAGCAGAGACTCAGGCACAGATACGCAGTATTTT
-	TRBV18	-	TRBJ2-2	CASSPQGGGTGELFF	TGTGCCAGCTCCCCCCAGGGGGGCGGAACCGGGGAGCTGTTTTTT
-	TRBV29-1	-	TRBJ2-5	CSVVKVTGQETQYF	TGCAGCGTTGTAAAGGTGACAGGTCAAGAGACCCAGTACTTC
-	TRBV11-2	-	TRBJ2-7	CASSPRGGGTYEQYF	TGTGCCAGCAGCCCCCGGGGAGGGGGTACCTACGAGCAGTACTTC
-	TRBV19	-	TRBJ2-2	CASIPQGSAFTGELFF	TGTGCCAGTATACCACAAGGGTCGGCTTTCACCGGGGAGCTGTTTTTT
-	TRBV6-5	TRBD1	TRBJ1-4	CASSLDRGPNEKLFF	TGTGCCAGCAGCCTAGACAGGGGACCTAATGAAAAACTGTTTTTT
few	TRBV6-5	TRBD1	TRBJ1-2	CASSDRERETYGYTF	TGTGCCAGCAGCGACAGGGAAAGGGAGACCTATGGCTACACCTTC
-	TRBV11-2	-	TRBJ2-3	CASSPAAAVRAHTDTQYF	TGTGCCAGCAGCCCAGCAGCGGCGGTCAGGGCTCATACAGATACGCAGTATTTT
-	TRBV12-3/TRBV12-4	TRBD1	TRBJ2-2	CASSFGQAGELFF	TGTGCCAGCAGTTTCGGACAGGCCGGGGAGCTGTTTTTT
-	TRBV6-5	-	TRBJ2-7	CASSYEGYYEQYF	TGTGCCAGCAGTTACGAGGGGTACTACGAGCAGTACTTC
-	TRBV27	-	TRBJ1-5	CASSPYPGGNQPQHF	TGTGCCAGCAGTCCCTACCCGGGGGGTAATCAGCCCCAGCATTTT
-	TRBV27	-	TRBJ1-1	CASNPDRIPVNTEAFF	TGTGCCAGCAATCCAGACCGAATCCCTGTGAACACTGAAGCTTTCTTT
-	TRBV30	-	TRBJ1-1	CAWALGVGTEAFF	TGTGCCTGGGCCCTAGGTGTGGGGACTGAAGCTTTCTTT
-	TRBV7-2	TRBD2	TRBJ2-3	CASSLEASGSYTQYF	TGTGCCAGCAGCTTAGAGGCTAGCGGGAGTTATACGCAGTATTTT
-	TRBV19	TRBD1	TRBJ1-2	CASRPGRDRHEYYTF	TGTGCCAGTAGACCTGGCCGGGACAGGCACGAGTACTACACCTTC
-	TRBV2	-	TRBJ1-4	CASRKGGATNEKLFF	TGTGCCAGCAGAAAAGGGGGTGCAACTAATGAAAAACTGTTTTTT
-	TRBV18	-	TRBJ1-5	CASSPNRVSNQPQHF	TGTGCCAGCTCACCAAACAGGGTGAGCAATCAGCCCCAGCATTTT
few	TRBV6-5	-	TRBJ1-1	CASSKRQRGAEAFF	TGTGCCAGCAGCAAGAGACAAAGAGGAGCTGAAGCTTTCTTT
once	TRBV6-1	TRBD1	TRBJ1-4	CASSEGDRAREKLFF	TGTGCCAGCAGTGAAGGGGACAGGGCGAGGGAAAAACTGTTTTTT
once	TRBV6-2/TRBV6-3	-	TRBJ1-1	CASSSVGGEAFF	TGTGCCAGCAGTTCCGTGGGGGGCGAAGCTTTCTTT
-	TRBV30	-	TRBJ1-3	CAWRPDRWGNTIYF	TGTGCCTGGAGACCCGACAGATGGGGAAACACCATATATTTT
once	TRBV3-1/TRBV3-2	-	TRBJ2-5	CACRRGGAIETQYF	TGTGCCTGCCGTAGGGGGGGGGCCATAGAGACCCAGTACTTC
-	TRBV19	TRBD1	TRBJ2-7	CASSLTGVSEQYF	TGTGCCAGTAGCCTGACAGGGGTCAGCGAGCAGTACTTC
-	TRBV29-1	-	TRBJ2-7	CSVRVDRRYEQYF	TGCAGCGTACGCGTGGATCGGCGCTACGAGCAGTACTTC
-	TRBV5-6	-	TRBJ2-7	CASSLVTYSYEQYF	TGTGCCAGCAGCTTGGTGACCTACTCCTACGAGCAGTACTTC
-	TRBV5-1	TRBD1	TRBJ1-1	CASSLITGGLTEAFF	TGCGCCAGCAGCTTGATTACAGGGGGCCTGACTGAAGCTTTCTTT
-	TRBV20-1	-	TRBJ2-3	CSASKWESDTQYF	TGCAGTGCTAGTAAGTGGGAGTCAGATACGCAGTATTTT
few	TRBV19	-	TRBJ1-2	CASSADKVGGYTF	TGTGCCAGTAGTGCGGACAAGGTTGGTGGCTACACCTTC
-	TRBV7-8	-	TRBJ1-5	CASSLEGQPQHF	TGTGCCAGCAGCTTAGAGGGCCAGCCCCAGCATTTT
-	TRBV19	-	TRBJ1-5	CASSMGGQPQHF	TGTGCCAGTAGTATGGGGGGGCAGCCCCAGCATTTT